This T cell receptor beta chain was identified in a study of blood T cell repertoires in COVID-19. At the level of the study: Samples of COVID-19 (acute and convalescent) were obtained from the United States, Italy and Spain. The analysed material was cDNA or gDNA that came from T cells, B-cell-depleted T cells, or PBMCs.

Original data processing: Reference gene primers were amplified, and this amplification served to estimate nucleated cell counts. Some clones are missing from TCRdb's copy, which holds only in-frame ones; the method was immunoSEQ multiplex PCR. The V and J calls and clone size are taken from that table; D and trimming were inferred from the DNA. The data show fewer than 200,000 clones, with approximately 82% seen just once and approximately 4.4% held by the top ten. Sequenced: PBMCs or T cells enriched from blood (not recorded which). This sequence originates from a woman between 45 and 65 years old who had recovered from COVID-19.

The DNA for the CDR3 is TGTGCCAGCAGGCGACAGGGTAATGGCTACACCTTC. Amino acid sequence: CASRRQGNGYTF. The rearrangement joins TRBV27 to TRBJ1-2; the match to TRBD1 covers 7 bases. This CDR3 is 12 amino acids long. With 6 bases clipped from V and 6 bases from J, the junction kept 4 bases outside the gene matches. Germline loops: CDR1 MNHEY, CDR2 SMNVEV (reference sequence).